Listed here is a single T cell receptor beta chain. As yet, its antigen is unknown. The sample originates from a study of T cell repertoires in cytomegalovirus infection. Looking at the study overall: Both a matching HLA type and CMV infection were indicated by public TCR beta signatures.

Via MiXCR, TCRdb re-called the reads, giving one row per CDR3 protein. The sample lists about 150,000 distinct CDR3 sequences, more than 25% occurring once. There are 12 residues in the CDR3. Germline lookup yields CDR1 MDHEN and CDR2 SYDVKM. The V and J ends lost 2 bases and 5 bases respectively, with 4 bases between them. This sequence joins TRBV28 and TRBJ2-1; D unclear. Sequencing used CD8+ T cells from cultured PBMCs, obtained from culture after CMV antigen stimulation. This TCR was recovered from a human donor in good health (CMV status not recorded). Some clones in this sample may be carry-over from other donors' samples. CDR3 bases: TGTGCCAGCAGTTTAGACAACAATGAGCAGTTCTTC. This codes for CASSLDNNEQFF.